This record looks at one TCR beta chain sequence and its context. The ends lost 3 bases at V and 7 bases at J; junction bases unmatched: 7. The CDR3 is made up of 15 amino acids. Germline V gene lookup returns CDR1 LGHNA and CDR2 YSLEER. Participants were aged about 18 to 95 years, lived in roughly 25 US areas, and enrolled virtually. Cohorts were based on clinical histories the participants reported. This entry belongs to a study of blood T cell repertoires in COVID-19. On the study more broadly: Some COVID-19 samples were acute and others convalescent; all came from the United States, Italy and Spain.

Authors' data handling: Nucleated cell counts were estimated from reference gene primer amplification. Clones were read by immunoSEQ multiplex PCR, and TCRdb kept only the in-frame ones, dropping some. That table is the source of V, J and clone size, and D and trimming were worked out from the DNA. This repertoire shows roughly 400,000 clones, 85% to 90% found once; its top ten account for roughly 10%. The chain uses TRBV4-3 and TRBJ1-4, with TRBD1 matching over 8 bases. Sequences were obtained from PBMCs or T cells enriched from blood (not recorded which). The origin of this receptor is a woman in her forties or fifties who had recovered from COVID-19. CDR3 region: CASSHPGQEGEKLFF. For the CDR3, the DNA is TGCGCCAGCAGCCATCCGGGACAGGAAGGTGAAAAACTGTTTTTT.